These T cell receptor beta chains were read from a single sample in a study of T cell responses to AZD1222 COVID-19 vaccine. Repertoires were generated with immunoSEQ multiplex PCR, while TCRdb's copy carries only in-frame clones and drops some. Of around 67,000 clones in the sample, about 85% were seen once. Sample: peripheral blood, taken on day 0 of AZD1222 vaccination. These receptors were taken from an adult in good health. Each CDR3 is given with its conserved first and last residue. D genes are given only for firm matches.

NA	TRBV10-3	TRBJ2-6	TGTGCCATCAGTGAGCAGGAGGCAGGGGAAGGAGCTGGGGCCAACGTCCTGACTTTC	CAISEQEAGEGAGANVLTF
NA	TRBV12-5	TRBJ2-2	TGTGCTAGTGGTTTGGTACTGGGGTCCACCGGGGAGCTGTTTTTT	CASGLVLGSTGELFF
NA	TRBV5-1	TRBJ1-4	TGCGCCAGCAGGGTAGGGGAAGCTAATGAAAAACTGTTTTTT	CASRVGEANEKLFF
NA	TRBV11-2	TRBJ1-2	TGTGCCAGCAGCCGGTCCCCCAGTGAGTGGTACACCTTC	CASSRSPSEWYTF
NA	TRBV7-2	TRBJ2-3	TGTGCCAGCACCGCTATTTCCACAGATACGCAGTATTTT	CASTAISTDTQYF
NA	TRBV10-3	TRBJ2-7	TGTGCCATCAGTGGGGGTGGGGATTACGAGCAGTACTTC	CAISGGGDYEQYF
NA	TRBV28	TRBJ1-2	TGTGCCAGCAGTTTAGGGGACCGTTATGGTGGCTACACCTTC	CASSLGDRYGGYTF
TRBD2	TRBV9	TRBJ2-5	TGTGCCAGCAGCGTAGGCCCAGGGACTAGCGGGAGGTACCAAGAGACCCAGTACTTC	CASSVGPGTSGRYQETQYF
TRBD1	TRBV27	TRBJ1-2	TGTGCCAGCAGTTTATCGGGTCTTAAGGGGGCTTCGGATGGCTACACCTTC	CASSLSGLKGASDGYTF
NA	TRBV4-3	TRBJ2-1	TGCGCCAGCAGCCAAGATACAGCCTCCTACAATGAGCAGTTCTTC	CASSQDTASYNEQFF
NA	TRBV28	TRBJ1-1	TGTGCCAGCCGGTATAAACCTATGAACACTGAAGCTTTCTTT	CASRYKPMNTEAFF